The 26 T cell receptor beta chains presented below share a single source sample, sequenced in a study of cytomegalovirus exposure and HLA in healthy donors. The PCR employed 60 Vbeta primers together with 13 Jbeta primers. Assay used: immunoSEQ multiplex PCR; TCRdb lists only in-frame clones, some missing. The sample contains 120,000 to 150,000 clones, over 60% of which appear only once. The sequencing sample was made of PBMCs. The origin of the receptors is a man in his forties or fifties in good health and CMV-seronegative.

The sample holds a few counts of this clone. The chain links TRBV10-3 to TRBJ1-4, with D uncertain. This CDR3 has 18 residues. Per the germline V gene, CDR1 is ENHRY and CDR2 is SYGVKD. V lost 2 bases, J lost 8 bases, and 24 bases lay in between. CDR3 sequence reads: CAISEPSSEDPKGEKLFF. DNA for the CDR3: TGTGCCATCAGTGAGCCCAGTTCGGAGGACCCCAAAGGGGAAAAACTGTTTTTT.

The V call is TRBV19, the J call TRBJ2-1, with a weak D call TRBD2 (5 bases). This CDR3 has 13 amino acids. The V end was cut by 1 base, the J end by 8 bases, with 9 bases between. Per the germline V gene, CDR1 is LNHDA and CDR2 is SQIVND (reference sequence). DNA for the CDR3: TGTGCCAGTAGTATAGCCGTTAGCGATGAGCAGTTCTTC. Its translation: CASSIAVSDEQFF.

CDR3 protein: CASSIGSGSYEQYF. The DNA for the CDR3 is TGTGCCAGCAGTATCGGTAGCGGGTCCTACGAGCAGTACTTC. This chain uses TRBV6-5 with TRBJ2-7; 7 bases line up with TRBD2. V was clipped by 5 bases and J by 1 base; unmatched bases: 5. The CDR3 is 14 amino acids. Looked up from germline, CDR1 is MNHEY and CDR2 is SVGAGI.

The chain is built from TRBV7-3 and TRBJ2-3, with a possible D match to TRBD2 (7 bases). Trimming took off 5 bases at V and 6 bases at J, with 18 bases between the two ends. CDR3 length: 15 amino acids. CDR1 is SGHTA and CDR2 is FQGTGA in the germline V gene. CDR3 protein: CASSEEGGDFDTQYF. The CDR3 DNA reads TGTGCCAGCAGCGAAGAAGGGGGGGATTTTGATACGCAGTATTTT.

The rearrangement joins TRBV12-5 to TRBJ2-1, with 11 bases that match TRBD2. The CDR3 length is 14 residues. The V gene end was trimmed by 6 bases and the J gene end by 8 bases; junction bases not matched to a gene: 6. Germline CDR1 is LGHNT and CDR2 is FRNRAP. The CDR3 sequence is CASGLAGGVDEQFF. For the CDR3, the DNA is TGTGCTAGTGGGCTAGCGGGAGGTGTCGATGAGCAGTTCTTC.

The chain combines TRBV5-4 with TRBJ2-7, with a tentative D call TRBD2 (6 bases). V lost 0 bases, J lost 2 bases, and 9 bases lay in between. The germline V gene has CDR1 SGHNT and CDR2 YYREEE (reference sequence). The CDR3 spans 14 residues. This CDR3 is CASSLVGGAYEQYF. The CDR3 nucleotides are TGTGCCAGCAGCTTGGTTGGCGGGGCCTACGAGCAGTACTTC.

This clone was picked up a small number of times. V gene TRBV4-1 combines with J gene TRBJ2-2, with TRBD1 identical over 7 bases. Losses at the gene ends were 0 bases for V and 6 bases for J; bases not matched to a gene: 16. This CDR3 region has 19 residues. In germline, CDR1 is MGHRA, CDR2 YSYEKL. The CDR3 DNA sequence: TGCGCCAGCAGCCAAGAATCAGGCAGGGGGTTAGCAGGGTCCGGGGAGCTGTTTTTT. Translated: CASSQESGRGLAGSGELFF.

The chain recombines TRBV5-6 with TRBJ2-3; D unclear. V lost 3 bases and J lost 3, with 2 bases in between. The CDR3 totals 11 residues. Germline V gene lookup returns CDR1 SGHDT and CDR2 YYEEEE. CDR3 amino acids: CASSSTDTQYF. The CDR3 DNA reads TGTGCCAGCAGCTCAACAGATACGCAGTATTTT.

The chain joins TRBV4-1 to TRBJ2-1; 13 bases are a match to TRBD2. The CDR3 extends over 17 amino acids. V lost 1 base to trimming and J lost 4 bases; unmatched junction nucleotides: 4. Germline V gene lookup returns CDR1 MGHRA and CDR2 YSYEKL. Here the CDR3 DNA reads TGCGCCAGCAGCCAAGGACTAGCGGGAGGCTTATACAATGAGCAGTTCTTC. Amino acids: CASSQGLAGGLYNEQFF.

The V call is TRBV27, the J call TRBJ2-7; TRBD2 matches at 8 bases. Germline V CDR1 and CDR2: MNHEY, SMNVEV (reference sequence). Trimming took 7 bases from V and 0 from J; bases not matched to a gene: 20. This CDR3 spans 19 amino acids. The CDR3 reads CASIVRGGRILKNSYEQYF. Written as DNA, the CDR3 is TGTGCCAGCATCGTTCGGGGGGGGCGAATATTAAAAAACTCCTACGAGCAGTACTTC.

The V gene is TRBV4-1, the J gene TRBJ1-2, with 10 bases aligning to TRBD1. In germline, CDR1 is MGHRA, CDR2 YSYEKL. Germline trimming cut 5 bases from V and 4 bases from J; bases unmatched to any gene: 7. The length of the CDR3 is 15 residues. CDR3 loop: CASSVGQGDGYGYTF. Written as DNA, the CDR3 is TGCGCCAGCAGCGTCGGACAGGGGGACGGCTATGGCTACACCTTC.

This clone was seen only once. The chain couples TRBV30 to TRBJ1-6, with 10 bases that match TRBD1. The CDR3 has 23 amino acids. After removal of 3 bases from V and 9 bases from J, the junction contained 32 bases not matched to a gene. Looked up from germline, CDR1 is GTSNPN and CDR2 is SVGIG (reference sequence). CDR3 protein: CAWSLASLLSDRQGAQVRSPLHF. CDR3 DNA sequence: TGTGCCTGGAGCTTGGCATCCCTCCTTTCTGATCGACAGGGGGCGCAGGTGCGTTCACCCCTCCACTTT. The full variable domain, in which reference TRBV30 and TRBJ1-6 provide the parts outside the CDR3, is SQTIHQWPATLVQPVGSPLSLECTVEGTSNPNLYWYRQAAGRGLQLLFYSVGIGQISSEVPQNLSASRPQDRQFILSSKKLLLSDSGFYLCAWSLASLLSDRQGAQVRSPLHFGNGTRLTVT.

J is TRBJ2-3 and V is TRBV5-4; 7 bases align to TRBD2. The germline CDR1 and CDR2 sequences are SGHNT and YYREEE (reference sequence). The trim removed 0 bases at V and 3 bases at J, leaving 7 bases unmatched. The CDR3 has 16 amino acids. The CDR3 DNA reads TGTGCCAGCAGCTTGGCGGGACTGGGAGGGACAGATACGCAGTATTTT. Translated: CASSLAGLGGTDTQYF.

The V and J genes are TRBV6-1 and TRBJ2-7; D is undetermined. Germline lookup yields CDR1 MNHNS and CDR2 SASEGT. The CDR3 consists of 15 residues. The V end lost 1 base, the J end lost 2 bases, and 12 bases lay between the germline ends. The DNA for the CDR3 is TGTGCCAGCAGTGAAGGATGGCAACTAACCTACGAGCAGTACTTC. This encodes CASSEGWQLTYEQYF.

The chain uses TRBV7-3 and TRBJ2-2; TRBD1 matches 11 bases. The V segment lost 3 bases and the J segment 4 bases; nucleotides outside the gene matches: 4. This CDR3 has 16 residues. Germline V gives CDR1 SGHTA, CDR2 FQGTGA. In nucleotides, the CDR3 is TGTGCCAGCAGCTTCGGACAGGGGGCGTTCACCGGGGAGCTGTTTTTT. Translation gives CASSFGQGAFTGELFF.

The genes are TRBV29-1 and TRBJ2-1; unclear D gene. Germline V gene data show CDR1 as SQVTM and CDR2 as ANQGSEA. The CDR3 is made up of 14 amino acids. V lost 7 bases and J lost 0, with 13 bases in between. In nucleotides, the CDR3 is TGCAGCGGCTTCTTCTGGAGCTCCTACAATGAGCAGTTCTTC. Protein product: CSGFFWSSYNEQFF.

V is TRBV4-1 and J is TRBJ2-7; D uncertain. V shed 0 bases and J shed 0 bases, with 9 bases lying between them. The CDR3 is 15 amino acids. Germline V gives CDR1 MGHRA, CDR2 YSYEKL. The CDR3 nucleotides read TGCGCCAGCAGCCAAGACGGCGGAAGCTCCTACGAGCAGTACTTC. It is translated as CASSQDGGSSYEQYF.

This clone has a handful of counts. V gene TRBV7-9 combines with J gene TRBJ2-3; tentatively, D is TRBD2 (6 bases). The V gene's germline CDR1 is SEHNR and CDR2 FQNEAQ (reference sequence). This CDR3 spans 17 amino acids. V was trimmed by 0 bases and J by 0 bases, leaving 13 bases between them. Written as DNA, the CDR3 is TGTGCCAGCAGCTTAGCAACTGCGGGGCCCAGCACAGATACGCAGTATTTT. This translates into CASSLATAGPSTDTQYF.

The CDR3, as DNA: TGTGCCACCAGCAGAGGAACGGGAGCCTACAATGAGCAGTTCTTC. It is translated as CATSRGTGAYNEQFF. The chain links TRBV15 to TRBJ2-1; D may be TRBD2 (6 bases). Germline V lookup: CDR1 LNHNV, CDR2 YYDKDF (reference sequence). The CDR3 totals 15 residues. The ends were cut back, 1 base at V and 2 bases at J, with 9 bases in the middle.

The CDR3 nucleotides are TGTGCCAGCAGCACAACCGAGGAGGGGGCGATACATGAAAAACTGTTTTTT. Its translation: CASSTTEEGAIHEKLFF. This chain links TRBV7-9 with TRBJ1-4; 7 nucleotides align to TRBD1. The CDR3 has 17 residues. Germline values: CDR1 SEHNR, CDR2 FQNEAQ (reference sequence). V lost 5 bases to trimming and J lost 6 bases; unmatched junction nucleotides: 15.

This clone was recorded a few times. This CDR3 is CASSKATNQETQYF. In nucleotides, the CDR3 is TGTGCCAGTAGTAAGGCGACAAACCAAGAGACCCAGTACTTC. V usage is TRBV19 and J usage is TRBJ2-5, with D unclear. V lost 4 bases and J lost 0, with 9 bases in between. The CDR3 length is 14 residues. CDR1 is LNHDA and CDR2 is SQIVND in the germline V gene (reference sequence).

This clone came up a few times. In nucleotides, the CDR3 is TGTGCCAGTACTCTCGGGAGACAGGGGGTGACTGAAGCTTTCTTT. Translation gives CASTLGRQGVTEAFF. This rearrangement joins TRBV19 to TRBJ1-1, with TRBD1 matching 9 bases. V lost 7 bases and J lost 5; bases outside the gene matches: 11. The CDR3 runs to 15 residues. CDR1 is LNHDA, CDR2 SQIVND, per germline (reference sequence).

V usage is TRBV6-5 and J usage is TRBJ2-5; the D gene is possibly TRBD1 (5 bases). The CDR3 is 13 amino acids. Trimming stripped 6 bases from V and 0 bases from J, with 8 bases between. Germline V gene lookup returns CDR1 MNHEY and CDR2 SVGAGI. Here the CDR3 reads CASRTEYQETQYF. The DNA for the CDR3 is TGTGCCAGCAGGACAGAGTACCAAGAGACCCAGTACTTC.

CDR3 nucleotides: TGCGCCAGCAGCTCGTTCGGGGAGCTGTTTTTT. It encodes CASSSFGELFF. The chain couples TRBV4-3 to TRBJ2-2; D call uncertain. This CDR3 has 11 amino acids. V was trimmed by 5 bases and J by 7 bases, leaving 5 bases between them. Looked up from germline, CDR1 is LGHNA and CDR2 is YSLEER.

V and J are TRBV4-1 and TRBJ2-7; a possible D gene is TRBD1 (6 bases). The germline V and J ends were trimmed by 1 base and 2 bases, with 12 bases remaining between them. The CDR3 is made up of 15 amino acids. CDR1 and CDR2 (germline): MGHRA, YSYEKL. The CDR3 spells CASSQARGQPYEQYF. The CDR3 DNA reads TGCGCCAGCAGCCAAGCACGGGGACAACCCTACGAGCAGTACTTC.

The J gene is TRBJ1-6, the V gene TRBV27; D is ambiguous. The CDR3 loop spans 15 amino acids. Germline values: CDR1 MNHEY, CDR2 SMNVEV (reference sequence). Deletions cut 0 bases from V and 6 bases from J, with 9 bases between. DNA for the CDR3: TGTGCCAGCAGTTTATCGGGTACAGTTAATTCACCCCTCCACTTT. Its protein is CASSLSGTVNSPLHF.